These 29 T cell receptor beta chains came from one sample sequenced in a study of T cell clonotyping in hematopoietic cell transplantation. Measured with immunoSEQ multiplex PCR; TCRdb has only the in-frame clones, and not every one. The sample contains 9,500 to 11,000 clones, about four fifths of which appear only once. The material was PBMCs, obtained 30 days after allogeneic stem cell transplant. The receptors shown here come from a female patient in her thirties or forties who had an allogeneic stem cell transplant from a related donor, so T cells may come from the graft donor. Some clones in this sample may be carry-over from other donors' samples.

The chain joins TRBV5-1 to TRBJ2-7; 7 bases are a match to TRBD1. CDR1 and CDR2 (germline): SGHRS, YFSETQ. V lost 0 bases to trimming and J lost 3 bases; unmatched junction nucleotides: 6. The CDR3 is 15 amino acids. CDR3 sequence (DNA): TGCGCCAGCAGCTTGGGGGACAGAAATCACTACGAGCAGTACTTC. Amino acid sequence: CASSLGDRNHYEQYF.

The genes are TRBV10-1 and TRBJ2-7; 7 bases line up with TRBD2. Germline assignment: CDR1 WNHNN and CDR2 SYGVQD (reference sequence). The CDR3 has 16 residues. Germline trimming cut 5 bases from V and 0 bases from J; bases unmatched to any gene: 10. The CDR3 protein is CASSITTSLSSYEQYF. The CDR3 nucleotides read TGCGCCAGCAGTATTACGACTAGCCTGAGCTCCTACGAGCAGTACTTC.

This clone has only a few counts. This sequence joins TRBV7-9 and TRBJ1-1, with D possibly being TRBD1 (5 bases). Between the trimmed V and J ends, which lost 1 base and 7 bases, there was a span of 10 bases. The V gene's germline CDR1 is SEHNR and CDR2 FQNEAQ (reference sequence). The CDR3 extends over 13 amino acids. The CDR3 DNA follows: TGTGCCAGCAGCTTAGTCCCCGGGGGTGAAGCTTTCTTT. It is translated as CASSLVPGGEAFF. The variable domain in full, completed from reference TRBV7-9 and TRBJ1-1, reads DTGVSQNPRHKITKRGQNVTFRCDPISEHNRLYWYRQTLGQGPEFLTYFQNEAQLEKSRLLSDRFSAERPKGSFSTLEIQRTEQGDSAMYLCASSLVPGGEAFFGQGTRLTVV.

The genes are TRBV6-5 and TRBJ1-2, with 9 bases fitting TRBD1. This CDR3 region has 15 residues. The germline V gene has CDR1 MNHEY and CDR2 SVGAGI. J gave up 2 bases and V 5 bases, and 6 bases lay outside the gene matches. Here the CDR3 reads CASSVSGTGNYGYTF. The DNA for the CDR3 is TGTGCCAGCAGTGTTTCCGGGACAGGGAACTATGGCTACACCTTC.

The chain employs TRBV27 and TRBJ2-4; 7 nucleotides agree with TRBD2. The CDR3 extends over 17 amino acids. The V gene end was trimmed by 2 bases and the J gene end by 1 base; junction bases not matched to a gene: 8. Germline-derived CDR1 and CDR2 are MNHEY and SMNVEV (reference sequence). The DNA for the CDR3 is TGTGCCAGCAGTTTAAATGGCGCGGGAGTGGCCAAAAACATTCAGTACTTC. Amino acid sequence: CASSLNGAGVAKNIQYF.

The table lists this clone with a few counts. The chain joins TRBV15 to TRBJ2-3; TRBD2 matches 8 bases. Germline V gene data show CDR1 as LNHNV and CDR2 as YYDKDF (reference sequence). The CDR3 runs 15 residues. V dropped 6 bases and J dropped 8; count of bases not matched to a gene: 13. As DNA, the CDR3 is TGTGCCACCAGTACTAGCGGCATCCCCCCTGGTACGCAGTATTTT. Translating gives CATSTSGIPPGTQYF.

This rearrangement joins TRBV7-2 to TRBJ2-7, with D maybe TRBD1 (5 bases). CDR3 length equals 13 residues. Germline V lookup: CDR1 SGHTA, CDR2 FQGNSA. Trimming removed 5 bases from V and 4 bases from J, with 12 bases in between. CDR3 in DNA: TGTGCCAGCAGCCTCAACCCAGGGTACGAGCAGTACTTC. As protein: CASSLNPGYEQYF. Full variable domain (outside the CDR3, taken from reference TRBV7-2 and TRBJ2-7): GAGVSQSPSNKVTEKGKDVELRCDPISGHTALYWYRQSLGQGLEFLIYFQGNSAPDKSGLPSDRFSAERTGGSVSTLTIQRTQQEDSAVYLCASSLNPGYEQYFGPGTRLTVT.

The V gene is TRBV27, the J gene TRBJ2-7, with a tentative D call TRBD1 (6 bases). The CDR3 contains 13 residues. Trimming removed 4 bases at V and 7 bases at J, with 14 bases between. Germline CDR1 MNHEY, CDR2 SMNVEV (reference sequence). The DNA of the CDR3 is TGTGCCAGCAGTTCGACAGGTGTAGGGGAGCAGTACTTC. Translating gives CASSSTGVGEQYF.

V gene TRBV10-3 combines with J gene TRBJ2-2, with D maybe TRBD1 (5 bases). The V end lost 2 bases, the J end lost 6 bases, and 10 bases lay between the germline ends. CDR3 length: 14 residues. Germline V CDR1 and CDR2: ENHRY, SYGVKD. The CDR3 protein is CAISEPKGAGELFF. CDR3 nucleotide sequence: TGTGCCATCAGTGAGCCAAAAGGGGCCGGGGAGCTGTTTTTT.

The chain combines TRBV7-8 with TRBJ2-7; possibly TRBD1 or TRBD2 for D (6 bases each). V was trimmed by 3 bases and J by 5 bases, leaving 20 bases between them. Germline V gene lookup returns CDR1 SGHVS and CDR2 FQNEAQ. The length of the CDR3 is 16 residues. Here the CDR3 reads CASSFNEGYGGDEQYF. Written as DNA, the CDR3 is TGTGCCAGCAGCTTCAACGAAGGCTACGGGGGCGACGAGCAGTACTTC.

This clone counts as large. The gene calls are TRBV6-1 and TRBJ1-2, with D uncertain. CDR1 is MNHNS and CDR2 is SASEGT in the germline V gene. This CDR3 comprises 14 residues. Trimming took 9 bases from V and 4 from J, leaving 18 bases between them. The CDR3 DNA follows: TGTGCCAGTCAGAGGGAGACGGGATCCTATGGCTACACCTTC. It codes for CASQRETGSYGYTF.

The table lists this clone with a few counts. CDR3 in amino acids: CASSNPGQGNEKLFF. CDR3 sequence (DNA): TGTGCCAGTAGTAATCCGGGACAGGGGAATGAAAAACTGTTTTTT. The J gene is TRBJ1-4, the V gene TRBV19, with 10 bases fitting TRBD1. Per the germline V gene, CDR1 is LNHDA and CDR2 is SQIVND (reference sequence). CDR3 length: 15 amino acids. V dropped 4 bases and J dropped 5; count of bases not matched to a gene: 4.

The rearrangement joins TRBV16 to TRBJ2-7; tentative D call: TRBD1 (5 bases). The CDR3 is 14 amino acids. Trimming stripped 0 bases from V and 2 bases from J, with 8 bases between. Germline CDR1 KGHSY, CDR2 FQNENV. The CDR3 is CASSQSDRPYEQYF. The CDR3 nucleotides are TGTGCCAGCAGCCAATCTGACAGACCCTACGAGCAGTACTTC.

As to this clone: This CDR3 fails to terminate in the conserved phenylalanine or tryptophan, so it likely reflects a read error. The V and J genes are TRBV2 and TRBJ1-5; D is undetermined. V lost 0 bases and J 0 bases, leaving 12 bases between the germline ends. CDR3 length equals 17 residues. Germline V lookup: CDR1 SNHLY, CDR2 FYNNEI. The CDR3 DNA sequence: TGTGCCAGCAGTGAAGCGGTTCGGACCTATAGCAATCAGCCCCAGCATTCT. Its protein is CASSEAVRTYSNQPQHS.

The J gene is TRBJ2-7, the V gene TRBV13; D is perhaps TRBD2 (6 bases). The CDR3 runs 16 residues. The V and J ends lost 6 bases and 0 bases respectively, with 18 bases between them. Per the germline V gene, CDR1 is PRHDT and CDR2 is FYEKMQ (reference sequence). The CDR3 nucleotides read TGTGCCAGCAGTTCCACAGCGGGCCTCAGCTCCTACGAGCAGTACTTC. This translates into CASSSTAGLSSYEQYF.

This rearrangement joins TRBV7-9 to TRBJ2-7; the D call may be TRBD1 or TRBD2 (5 bases each). CDR1 and CDR2 from the germline V gene are SEHNR and FQNEAQ (reference sequence). This CDR3 spans 15 amino acids. The V end was cut by 5 bases, the J end by 6 bases, with 20 bases between. The CDR3 loop reads CASSEPSGAQGEQYF. The CDR3 DNA is TGTGCCAGCAGCGAACCTTCCGGGGCCCAGGGCGAGCAGTACTTC.

The genes are TRBV6-6 and TRBJ1-1; a possible D gene is TRBD1 (5 bases). Germline V gene lookup returns CDR1 MNHNY and CDR2 SVGAGI (reference sequence). The V gene lost 2 bases and the J gene lost 10 bases, with 11 bases spanning the gap. CDR3 size: 12 residues. The CDR3 loop is CASSYEGRGAFF. CDR3 nucleotide sequence: TGTGCCAGCAGTTACGAGGGAAGGGGAGCTTTCTTT.

The DNA for the CDR3 is TGCGCCAGCAGCCAAGGACCAACAGGTGCCCATTCCCCTCTCTACGAGCAGTACTTC. As protein: CASSQGPTGAHSPLYEQYF. This rearrangement joins TRBV4-1 to TRBJ2-7, with a weak D call TRBD1 (5 bases). With 1 base removed from V and 3 bases from J, the gap between germline ends came to 25 bases. From germline, CDR1 is MGHRA and CDR2 YSYEKL. The length of the CDR3 is 19 residues.

This clone is a singleton in its sample. The chain employs TRBV6-5 and TRBJ2-5; possibly TRBD1 for D (6 bases). The CDR3 covers 16 residues. V was cut by 3 bases and J by 2 bases, with 16 bases left in between. The V gene's germline CDR1 is MNHEY and CDR2 SVGAGI. The CDR3 is CASSYGGEGNQETQYF. The CDR3 DNA reads as TGTGCCAGCAGTTATGGGGGCGAGGGGAATCAAGAGACCCAGTACTTC.

V and J are TRBV19 and TRBJ2-5; D not resolved. In germline, CDR1 is LNHDA, CDR2 SQIVND (reference sequence). The CDR3 is 13 amino acids. The ends were cut back, 4 bases at V and 2 bases at J, with 8 bases in the middle. For the CDR3, the DNA is TGTGCCAGTAGTAGGTCAGTGCAAGAGACCCAGTACTTC. Amino acids: CASSRSVQETQYF.

V usage is TRBV5-4 and J usage is TRBJ2-3; D unresolved. Germline V gene data show CDR1 as SGHNT and CDR2 as YYREEE (reference sequence). This CDR3 has 12 residues. Trimming took 0 bases from V and 10 from J, leaving 9 bases between them. This chain's CDR3 is CASSLGGAPQYF. DNA for the CDR3: TGTGCCAGCAGCTTGGGTGGAGCCCCGCAGTATTTT.

The genes are TRBV5-1 and TRBJ2-7, with 7 bases matching TRBD2. The CDR3 is 17 residues long. CDR1 and CDR2 from the germline V gene are SGHRS and YFSETQ. Trimming took 7 bases from V and 0 from J; bases not matched to a gene: 16. CDR3 sequence: CASQWSWEGQRSYEQYF. In DNA, the CDR3 is TGCGCCAGCCAATGGAGTTGGGAGGGGCAACGCTCCTACGAGCAGTACTTC.

This clone was seen just once. This chain joins TRBV30 and TRBJ2-5; D unclear. The DNA end is a closer match to TRBJ2-7, so the J assignment may be wrong. The CDR3 has 11 amino acids. CDR1 GTSNPN and CDR2 SVGIG come from the germline V gene (reference sequence). The chain's CDR3 is CAWSSQYEQYF. The CDR3 bases are TGTGCCTGGAGTTCCCAATACGAGCAGTACTTC.

This clone has a handful of counts. V is TRBV7-2 and J is TRBJ2-3, with D unclear. This CDR3 spans 13 amino acids. V was trimmed by 1 base and J by 6 bases, leaving 8 bases between them. Germline V gives CDR1 SGHTA, CDR2 FQGNSA. This CDR3 reads CASSLDIRDTQYF. The DNA of the CDR3 is TGTGCCAGCAGCTTAGACATTCGGGATACGCAGTATTTT.

V usage is TRBV6-1 and J usage is TRBJ2-1; the D gene could be TRBD1 or TRBD2 (6 bases each). The CDR3 has 18 residues. Trimming stripped 2 bases from V and 9 bases from J, with 26 bases between. The germline V gene encodes CDR1 MNHNS and CDR2 SASEGT. Here the CDR3 reads CASSERVGAGHSISEQFF. DNA of the CDR3: TGTGCCAGCAGTGAAAGGGTGGGCGCGGGACACTCGATATCTGAGCAGTTCTTC.

The CDR3 sequence: CSVEWEQFF. The CDR3 DNA sequence: TGCAGCGTTGAGTGGGAGCAGTTCTTC. The V and J genes are TRBV29-1 and TRBJ2-1; D is ambiguous. V lost 3 bases and J lost 10, with 4 bases in between. CDR1 and CDR2 (germline): SQVTM, ANQGSEA. The CDR3 is 9 residues long.

V gene TRBV6-1 combines with J gene TRBJ1-1; D call uncertain. Germline loops: CDR1 MNHNS, CDR2 SASEGT. The CDR3 spans 14 residues. Between the trimmed V and J ends, which lost 7 bases and 3 bases, there was a span of 15 bases. The CDR3 loop is CASKRAGVDTEAFF. CDR3 coding DNA: TGTGCCAGCAAGAGGGCAGGAGTCGACACTGAAGCTTTCTTT.

This clone was detected a few times. This chain joins TRBV6-1 and TRBJ1-1; D unclear. Trimming pared 6 bases from V and 3 bases from J, leaving 11 bases between. The length of the CDR3 is 13 residues. Germline V CDR1 and CDR2: MNHNS, SASEGT. CDR3 sequence (DNA): TGTGCCAGCAGGGAACACTTGGACACTGAAGCTTTCTTT. Its protein product is CASREHLDTEAFF.

The V call is TRBV7-2, the J call TRBJ2-1; the D gene is possibly TRBD1 (6 bases). The CDR3 extends over 15 amino acids. Germline V gene sequence: CDR1 SGHTA, CDR2 FQGNSA. Trimming took 5 bases from V and 2 from J, leaving 13 bases between them. CDR3 sequence: CASSQSRGAYNEQFF. Here the CDR3 DNA reads TGTGCCAGCAGCCAAAGCAGGGGCGCCTACAATGAGCAGTTCTTC.